This entry lists 28 T cell receptor beta chains sequenced from one sample in a study of CD8+ T cells in alopecia areata. As the sequencing template, cDNA was produced by extracting RNA and reverse transcribing it. TCRdb keeps only in-frame clones here, not all; method: immunoSEQ multiplex PCR. The sample lists fewer than 250,000 clones, less than 65% occurring once. The treatment was: oral pan-JAK inhibitor, 5-10 mg twice daily. The sequenced sample was CD4+ T cells sorted from blood, obtained at week 4, from a patient treated with tofacitinib. The receptors here all came from a human donor with alopecia areata.

This chain links TRBV29-1 with TRBJ1-1; a possible D gene is TRBD1 (5 bases). The CDR3 is 12 amino acids. Trimming left V 6 bases short and J 6 bases short, with 14 bases between. Germline V lookup: CDR1 SQVTM, CDR2 ANQGSEA. CDR3 DNA: TGCAGCGTCAAGGGTTCGGGGGCTGAAGCTTTCTTT. Its translation: CSVKGSGAEAFF.

V is TRBV5-1 and J is TRBJ2-1; TRBD1 is a possible D gene (6 bases). The V end lost 0 bases, the J end lost 4 bases, and 8 bases lay between the germline ends. This CDR3 is 14 amino acids long. Germline CDR1 reads SGHRS; CDR2 reads YFSETQ. For the CDR3, the DNA is TGCGCCAGCAGCTTGGTAGGGGGTTACAATGAGCAGTTCTTC. It encodes CASSLVGGYNEQFF.

This chain connects TRBV4-1 to TRBJ1-2; TRBD1 is a possible D gene (6 bases). V shed 2 bases and J shed 2 bases, with 12 bases lying between them. The CDR3 covers 15 residues. The germline CDR1 and CDR2 sequences are MGHRA and YSYEKL. The CDR3, as DNA: TGCGCCAGCAGCCAAATACCGACAGGCAACTATGGCTACACCTTC. Translation: CASSQIPTGNYGYTF.

The J gene is TRBJ2-7, the V gene TRBV6-5; 10 bases are a match to TRBD2. Germline values: CDR1 MNHEY, CDR2 SVGAGI. The V segment lost 10 bases and the J segment 4 bases; nucleotides outside the gene matches: 4. The CDR3 loop spans 12 amino acids. Here the CDR3 DNA reads TGTGCCACAGCGGGGGGGCCGTACGAGCAGTACTTC. Its translation is CATAGGPYEQYF.

The V call is TRBV10-3, the J call TRBJ1-5; D uncertain. Per the germline V gene, CDR1 is ENHRY and CDR2 is SYGVKD. With 4 bases removed from V and 7 bases from J, the gap between germline ends came to 14 bases. This CDR3 is 14 amino acids long. The CDR3 reads CAISGTGSGQPQHF. Written as DNA, the CDR3 is TGTGCCATCAGTGGGACGGGTTCGGGGCAGCCCCAGCATTTT.

Of note for this clone: At one boundary the junction diverges from the germline segment, which might be a read error. The CDR3 region is CASSLGIAGGQGTQYF. The DNA for the CDR3 is TGTGCCAGCAGCTTAGGGATAGCGGGGGGGCAAGGGACCCAGTACTTC. The J gene is TRBJ2-5, the V gene TRBV7-2; TRBD2 aligns across 11 bases. The CDR3 is 16 residues long. The germline V gene has CDR1 SGHTA and CDR2 FQGNSA.

This clone was counted between two and nine times. The V gene is TRBV29-1, the J gene TRBJ1-1, with D possibly being TRBD1 (5 bases). Germline-derived CDR1 and CDR2 are SQVTM and ANQGSEA. Deletions cut 2 bases from V and 1 base from J, with 8 bases between. CDR3 size: 13 residues. The CDR3 DNA follows: TGCAGCGTTGAATCGCAGGGGAACACTGAAGCTTTCTTT. This sequence encodes CSVESQGNTEAFF. Full variable domain (missing parts from reference TRBV29-1 and TRBJ1-1): SAVISQKPSRDICQRGTSLTIQCQVDSQVTMMFWYRQQPGQSLTLIATANQGSEATYESGFVIDKFPISRPNLTFSTLTVSNMSPEDSSIYLCSVESQGNTEAFFGQGTRLTVV.

Here the CDR3 reads CASSTQGIGNTIYF. The CDR3 DNA reads TGTGCCAGCAGCACACAGGGGATCGGAAACACCATATATTTT. The chain carries TRBV4-2 and TRBJ1-3, with 7 bases aligning to TRBD1. This CDR3 contains 14 residues. The trim removed 5 bases at V and 4 bases at J, leaving 5 bases unmatched. CDR1 is LGHNA, CDR2 YNFKEQ, per germline.

This clone was counted between two and nine times. The genes are TRBV6-6 and TRBJ1-2, with TRBD1 matching over 8 bases. The CDR3 loop spans 15 amino acids. CDR1 and CDR2 (germline): MNHNY, SVGAGI (reference sequence). The trim removed 2 bases at V and 5 bases at J, leaving 7 bases unmatched. CDR3 loop: CASSYTQGARYGYTF. CDR3 DNA: TGTGCCAGCAGTTACACCCAGGGGGCAAGATATGGCTACACCTTC.

The chain combines TRBV29-1 with TRBJ2-7; TRBD2 matches at 7 bases. The CDR3 is 12 amino acids. Germline V gene lookup returns CDR1 SQVTM and CDR2 ANQGSEA. Trimming at V came to 4 bases and at J to 4 bases, leaving 4 bases not matched to a gene. In DNA form, the CDR3 reads TGCAGCGTTGGTCGGCGGGGGTACGAGCAGTACTTC. It codes for CSVGRRGYEQYF.

The J gene is TRBJ2-4, the V gene TRBV14; D possibly uses TRBD1 or TRBD2 (5 bases each). The germline gives CDR1 SGHDN, CDR2 FVKESK. The CDR3 covers 12 residues. V shed 1 base and J shed 14 bases, with 12 bases lying between them. CDR3 region: CASSQVGPGKYF. CDR3 in DNA: TGTGCCAGCAGCCAAGTGGGACCCGGCAAGTACTTC.

The chain employs TRBV18 and TRBJ1-5; 7 nucleotides align to TRBD1. CDR3 size: 15 residues. Germline assignment: CDR1 KGHSH and CDR2 LQKENI. V lost 3 bases and J lost 4; bases outside the gene matches: 6. CDR3 in amino acids: CASSPPPGGNQPQHF. The CDR3 DNA is TGTGCCAGCTCACCTCCCCCAGGGGGGAATCAGCCCCAGCATTTT.

The CDR3 DNA is TGTGCCAGCAGTCCAGGGGGCGCAGGGAACACTGAAGCTTTCTTT. This gives the protein CASSPGGAGNTEAFF. The chain has TRBV6-5 and TRBJ1-1; TRBD1 matches 8 bases. Germline loops: CDR1 MNHEY, CDR2 SVGAGI. The V segment lost 5 bases and the J segment 1 base; nucleotides outside the gene matches: 6. This CDR3 has 15 residues.

This rearrangement joins TRBV27 to TRBJ2-4; either TRBD1 or TRBD2 may supply D (5 bases each). Trimming left V 5 bases short and J 2 bases short, with 22 bases between. This CDR3 comprises 18 residues. CDR1 is MNHEY, CDR2 SMNVEV, per germline (reference sequence). DNA of the CDR3: TGTGCCAGCAGTCTTTACAGCCCGGGGCTCGGAACCAAAAACATTCAGTACTTC. It is translated as CASSLYSPGLGTKNIQYF.

The chain couples TRBV2 to TRBJ2-1; D unresolved. The CDR3 is made up of 12 amino acids. V shed 3 bases and J shed 7 bases, with 7 bases lying between them. The germline gives CDR1 SNHLY, CDR2 FYNNEI. CDR3 sequence (DNA): TGTGCCAGCAGTGACTTGTGGAATGAGCAGTTCTTC. Its protein product is CASSDLWNEQFF.

The chain employs TRBV23-1 and TRBJ1-6; D might be TRBD1 (5 bases). TRBV23-1 is designated an ORF whose function remains uncertain. This CDR3 has 15 amino acids. V lost 6 bases and J 4 bases, leaving 13 bases between the germline ends. The CDR3 DNA follows: TGCGCCAGCAGGATCAGGGCACGGTATAATTCACCCCTCCACTTT. Amino acid sequence: CASRIRARYNSPLHF.

The rearrangement joins TRBV29-1 to TRBJ2-3, with D hard to call. There are 12 residues in the CDR3. Per the germline V gene, CDR1 is SQVTM and CDR2 is ANQGSEA. Trimming took 4 bases from V and 6 from J, leaving 11 bases between them. The CDR3: CSVVTRSDTQYF. The CDR3 nucleotides read TGCAGCGTTGTGACAAGATCCGATACGCAGTATTTT.

The chain carries TRBV4-1 and TRBJ1-5, with 8 positions matching TRBD1. The germline V gene encodes CDR1 MGHRA and CDR2 YSYEKL. Trimming at V came to 2 bases and at J to 1 base, leaving 10 bases not matched to a gene. This CDR3 is built from 18 residues. CDR3 in DNA: TGCGCCAGCAGCCAACCAGATGGAGGACAGGGCAGCAATCAGCCCCAGCATTTT. The encoded protein is CASSQPDGGQGSNQPQHF.

The V and J genes are TRBV11-2 and TRBJ2-1; 7 nucleotides align to TRBD1. The V segment lost 6 bases and the J segment 0 bases; nucleotides outside the gene matches: 8. The CDR3 spans 16 residues. CDR1 and CDR2 from the germline V gene are SGHAT and FQNNGV. CDR3 in DNA: TGTGCCAGCAGTAACCGGGACAGAGACTCCTACAATGAGCAGTTCTTC. Its protein is CASSNRDRDSYNEQFF.

This clone came up once. This chain joins TRBV6-6 and TRBJ2-2; D possibly uses TRBD1 or TRBD2 (6 bases each). The CDR3 runs to 16 residues. V was trimmed by 1 base and J by 5 bases, leaving 14 bases between them. Germline lookup yields CDR1 MNHNY and CDR2 SVGAGI (reference sequence). The CDR3 protein is CASSYYGGEITGELFF. The CDR3, as DNA: TGTGCCAGCAGTTACTACGGGGGCGAGATAACCGGGGAGCTGTTTTTT.

The V call is TRBV7-9, the J call TRBJ2-3; tentatively, D is TRBD1 or TRBD2 (6 bases each). Deletions cut 4 bases from V and 7 bases from J, with 24 bases between. The CDR3 length is 17 residues. Germline V gene sequence: CDR1 SEHNR, CDR2 FQNEAQ (reference sequence). The CDR3 spells CASSSTQTGSGVNTQYF. DNA for the CDR3: TGTGCCAGCAGCTCGACCCAGACAGGTTCGGGGGTAAATACGCAGTATTTT.

The V and J genes are TRBV13 and TRBJ2-7, with 12 bases aligning to TRBD2. After removal of 5 bases from V and 7 bases from J, the junction contained 9 bases not matched to a gene. Germline V gene data show CDR1 as PRHDT and CDR2 as FYEKMQ (reference sequence). This CDR3 is 15 amino acids long. Here the CDR3 reads CASSLLAGGPGEQYF. CDR3 coding DNA: TGTGCCAGCAGCCTCCTAGCGGGGGGGCCGGGTGAGCAGTACTTC.

This clone was seen a few times. The rearrangement uses TRBV14 and TRBJ1-2, with TRBD1 as a possible D gene (6 bases). This CDR3 has 15 amino acids. Trimming removed 0 bases from V and 4 bases from J, with 12 bases in between. Per germline, CDR1 SGHDN and CDR2 FVKESK. The CDR3 region has the DNA TGTGCCAGCAGCCAAGAGGGGGGGCGCGGCTATGGCTACACCTTC. Encoded protein: CASSQEGGRGYGYTF.

The chain combines TRBV27 with TRBJ1-2; D gene unclear. CDR1 and CDR2 (germline): MNHEY, SMNVEV (reference sequence). V gave up 11 bases and J gave up 2 bases, with 18 bases separating them. The CDR3 is 14 amino acids. CDR3 nucleotide sequence: TGTGCCCTCAGCTCGGAGGTTGTCAACTATGGCTACACCTTC. Its translation is CALSSEVVNYGYTF.

The chain has TRBV10-3 and TRBJ2-3; no firm D call. Trimming shortened V by 6 bases and J by 2 bases, and 9 bases separated the two germline ends. The CDR3 has 13 residues. In germline, CDR1 is ENHRY, CDR2 SYGVKD. CDR3: CAISRRSTDTQYF. The CDR3 DNA sequence: TGTGCCATCAGCCGCCGTTCCACAGATACGCAGTATTTT.

The V gene is TRBV29-1, the J gene TRBJ2-7; tentative D call: TRBD1 (6 bases). The ends were cut back, 3 bases at V and 6 bases at J, with 15 bases in the middle. The CDR3 loop spans 13 amino acids. CDR1 is SQVTM, CDR2 ANQGSEA, per germline. CDR3 protein: CSVERQGRGEQYF. The CDR3 DNA sequence: TGCAGCGTTGAGCGGCAGGGGCGAGGCGAGCAGTACTTC.

V gene TRBV11-2 combines with J gene TRBJ2-2; D uncertain. Germline lookup yields CDR1 SGHAT and CDR2 FQNNGV. Trimming pared 5 bases from V and 5 bases from J, leaving 12 bases between. This CDR3 comprises 14 residues. The CDR3 protein is CASSPPRGTGELFF. The DNA for the CDR3 is TGTGCCAGCAGCCCCCCCCGAGGTACCGGGGAGCTGTTTTTT.

The chain joins TRBV29-1 to TRBJ2-3, with D hard to call. Germline CDR1 reads SQVTM; CDR2 reads ANQGSEA. Trimming left V 4 bases short and J 5 bases short, with 7 bases between. The CDR3 contains 11 residues. CDR3 region: CSVGSVDTQYF. The CDR3 DNA follows: TGCAGCGTTGGGTCTGTAGATACGCAGTATTTT.